This entry lists 26 T cell receptor beta chains sequenced from one sample in a study of blood T cell repertoires in COVID-19. Assay: immunoSEQ multiplex PCR; the TCRdb copy retains only in-frame clones and omits some. The data show some 200,000 clones, around 90% seen once. Sequenced material: PBMCs or T cells enriched from blood (not recorded which). The receptors originated from a man between 18 and 35 years old with acute COVID-19.

In this sample, this clone turned up once. The chain couples TRBV28 to TRBJ2-5; 14 bases fit TRBD2. This CDR3 contains 18 residues. Germline values: CDR1 MDHEN, CDR2 SYDVKM. V lost 5 bases and J lost 0; bases outside the gene matches: 8. CDR3 amino acids: CASSQTSGGERYQETQYF. The CDR3 coding sequence is TGTGCCAGCAGTCAGACTAGCGGGGGGGAGCGTTACCAAGAGACCCAGTACTTC.

The chain combines TRBV28 with TRBJ1-6, with 9 bases fitting TRBD1. CDR1 and CDR2 (germline): MDHEN, SYDVKM. The CDR3 runs to 14 residues. J lost 8 bases, V lost 6 bases, and 5 bases had no gene match. The CDR3 DNA reads as TGTGCCAGCAGGAAGGGACAGGGTTATTCACCCCTCCACTTT. This encodes CASRKGQGYSPLHF.

This chain uses TRBV5-4 with TRBJ2-2; D gene unclear. Trimming pared 3 bases from V and 8 bases from J, leaving 11 bases between. Germline V gives CDR1 SGHNT, CDR2 YYREEE (reference sequence). The CDR3 has 13 residues. CDR3 DNA sequence: TGTGCCAGCAGCTCGGTTAGTGCTGGGGAGCTGTTTTTT. The encoded protein is CASSSVSAGELFF.

V is TRBV30 and J is TRBJ1-2, with D possibly matching TRBD1 (5 bases). V lost 5 bases, J lost 4 bases, and 11 bases lay in between. The germline V gene has CDR1 GTSNPN and CDR2 SVGIG (reference sequence). The CDR3 has 12 residues. The chain's CDR3 is CAWAAGGYGYTF. CDR3 bases: TGTGCCTGGGCTGCGGGGGGCTATGGCTACACCTTC.

This chain uses TRBV24-1 with TRBJ1-2; 8 nucleotides match TRBD1. With V trimmed by 3 bases and J by 5 bases, 7 bases remained unmatched. The CDR3 runs to 15 residues. Germline V lookup: CDR1 KGHDR, CDR2 SFDVKD. CDR3 region: CATSDQRTGRYGYTF. In nucleotides, the CDR3 is TGTGCCACCAGTGATCAGCGGACAGGGAGATATGGCTACACCTTC.

V is TRBV5-8 and J is TRBJ1-3; D might be TRBD1 (5 bases). The CDR3 has 18 residues. Looked up from germline, CDR1 is SGHTS and CDR2 is YDEGEE. Between the trimmed V and J ends, which lost 4 bases and 1 base, there was a span of 21 bases. CDR3 DNA sequence: TGTGCCAGCAGCCGCCCGGGACTAGCGGGAGGGTCTGGAAACACCATATATTTT. Translated: CASSRPGLAGGSGNTIYF.

V gene TRBV7-3 combines with J gene TRBJ1-6; TRBD1 is a possible D gene (5 bases). The CDR3 runs to 14 residues. V shed 5 bases and J shed 3 bases, with 8 bases lying between them. CDR1 SGHTA and CDR2 FQGTGA come from the germline V gene. This chain's CDR3 is CASSERGYNSPLHF. The CDR3 nucleotides are TGTGCCAGCAGCGAAAGGGGCTATAATTCACCCCTCCACTTT. Supplemented by reference TRBV7-3 and TRBJ1-6, the full variable domain reads GAGVSQTPSNKVTEKGKYVELRCDPISGHTALYWYRQSLGQGPEFLIYFQGTGAADDSGLPNDRFFAVRPEGSVSTLKIQRTERGDSAVYLCASSERGYNSPLHFGNGTRLTVT.

V and J are TRBV9 and TRBJ1-2; 7 bases map to TRBD1. This CDR3 region has 15 residues. Germline CDR1 and CDR2: SGDLS and YYNGEE. J lost 6 bases, V lost 4 bases, and 12 bases had no gene match. The CDR3 DNA follows: TGTGCCAGCAGCTCTCCGACAGGGATAAAGGATGGCTACACCTTC. This codes for CASSSPTGIKDGYTF.

V usage is TRBV20-1 and J usage is TRBJ2-7; weak D call: TRBD1 (5 bases). The CDR3 spans 11 residues. Germline V gene sequence: CDR1 DFQATT, CDR2 SNEGSKA (reference sequence). The CDR3 coding sequence is TGCAGATCTCAGGGCGGCAACGAGCAGTACTTC. Amino acid sequence: CRSQGGNEQYF.

The gene calls are TRBV4-1 and TRBJ1-3, with a tentative D call TRBD1 (6 bases). CDR1 MGHRA and CDR2 YSYEKL come from the germline V gene. V was cut by 1 base and J by 0 bases, with 19 bases left in between. The CDR3 runs 19 residues. The CDR3 loop is CASSQVWPDRTSSGNTIYF. In DNA, the CDR3 is TGCGCCAGCAGCCAAGTTTGGCCCGACAGGACGAGCTCTGGAAACACCATATATTTT.

The rearrangement links TRBV2 to TRBJ2-3; 8 nucleotides align to TRBD2. The trim removed 6 bases at V and 2 bases at J, leaving 10 bases unmatched. From germline, CDR1 is SNHLY and CDR2 FYNNEI. This CDR3 is built from 16 residues. CDR3 bases: TGTGCCAGCAGCCCACAAGCGGGAGTTCCCACAGATACGCAGTATTTT. Translating it yields CASSPQAGVPTDTQYF.

The CDR3 DNA is TGTGCCAGCTCACCACTGGACAGAATTAACGTCTTGTCTGGAAACACCATATATTTT. Protein sequence: CASSPLDRINVLSGNTIYF. The rearrangement uses TRBV18 and TRBJ1-3; possible D gene TRBD1, 6 bases. The CDR3 is 19 amino acids. The germline V and J ends were trimmed by 1 base and 1 base, with 20 bases remaining between them. In germline, CDR1 is KGHSH, CDR2 LQKENI. The full variable domain, its missing parts supplied by reference TRBV18 and TRBJ1-3, is NAGVMQNPRHLVRRRGQEARLRCSPMKGHSHVYWYRQLPEEGLKFMVYLQKENIIDESGMPKERFSAEFPKEGPSILRIQQVVRGDSAAYFCASSPLDRINVLSGNTIYFGEGSWLTVV.

The chain joins TRBV5-1 to TRBJ1-5, with 7 nucleotides matching TRBD1. This CDR3 comprises 15 residues. With V trimmed by 0 bases and J by 6 bases, 6 bases remained unmatched. Per the germline V gene, CDR1 is SGHRS and CDR2 is YFSETQ. DNA of the CDR3: TGCGCCAGCAGCTTGGAGGGGGCTCGGAGTCAGCCCCAGCATTTT. The encoded protein is CASSLEGARSQPQHF. Together with reference TRBV5-1 and TRBJ1-5, the CDR3 gives the full variable domain: KAGVTQTPRYLIKTRGQQVTLSCSPISGHRSVSWYQQTPGQGLQFLFEYFSETQRNKGNFPGRFSGRQFSNSRSEMNVSTLELGDSALYLCASSLEGARSQPQHFGDGTRLSIL.

This chain connects TRBV29-1 to TRBJ1-6; D might be TRBD1 (6 bases). CDR1 is SQVTM, CDR2 ANQGSEA, per germline. V was pared by 5 bases and J by 0 bases, with 11 bases between. This CDR3 is built from 15 residues. The CDR3 here is CSVRGGSSYNSPLHF. The CDR3 nucleotides read TGCAGCGTTAGGGGGGGGAGCTCCTATAATTCACCCCTCCACTTT. The entire variable domain, with the rest obtained from reference TRBV29-1 and TRBJ1-6, is as follows: SAVISQKPSRDICQRGTSLTIQCQVDSQVTMMFWYRQQPGQSLTLIATANQGSEATYESGFVIDKFPISRPNLTFSTLTVSNMSPEDSSIYLCSVRGGSSYNSPLHFGNGTRLTVT.

Written as DNA, the CDR3 is TGCAGTGCTAGTATTGGGAGGGCTGACTCACCCCTCCACTTT. This gives the protein CSASIGRADSPLHF. The chain carries TRBV20-1 and TRBJ1-6, with D unclear. Germline V CDR1 and CDR2: DFQATT, SNEGSKA (reference sequence). The V end was cut by 3 bases, the J end by 10 bases, with 16 bases between. The CDR3 runs 14 residues.

This chain links TRBV5-4 with TRBJ1-2; D is possibly TRBD1 (6 bases). The CDR3 length is 15 residues. Germline CDR1 is SGHNT and CDR2 is YYREEE (reference sequence). The germline V and J ends were trimmed by 2 bases and 7 bases, with 18 bases remaining between them. CDR3 loop: CASSFKQGGNGGYTF. The CDR3 DNA sequence: TGTGCCAGCAGCTTCAAACAGGGTGGGAACGGTGGCTACACCTTC.

The J gene is TRBJ2-2, the V gene TRBV25-1; tentatively, D is TRBD2 (5 bases). Trimming pared 1 base from V and 2 bases from J, leaving 11 bases between. The length of the CDR3 is 16 residues. CDR1 and CDR2 from the germline V gene are MGHDK and SYGVNS. CDR3 protein: CASSEWGAVNTGELFF. The CDR3 DNA is TGTGCCAGCAGTGAATGGGGAGCAGTAAACACCGGGGAGCTGTTTTTT.

The V and J genes are TRBV7-9 and TRBJ1-1; D gene ambiguous. V was shortened by 7 bases and J by 3 bases, with 12 bases between the two germline ends. The CDR3 consists of 13 residues. The germline V gene has CDR1 SEHNR and CDR2 FQNEAQ (reference sequence). The CDR3 nucleotides are TGTGCCAGCATCGATTCTCAGTACACTGAAGCTTTCTTT. It is translated as CASIDSQYTEAFF.

CDR3 amino acids: CSVLRTENYGYTF. As DNA, the CDR3 is TGCAGCGTTCTAAGGACAGAGAACTATGGCTACACCTTC. V and J are TRBV29-1 and TRBJ1-2, with a possible D match to TRBD1 (6 bases). In germline, CDR1 is SQVTM, CDR2 ANQGSEA. The V end was cut by 5 bases, the J end by 2 bases, with 12 bases between. This CDR3 is built from 13 residues.

The genes are TRBV28 and TRBJ1-5; TRBD1 matches at 8 bases. With V trimmed by 10 bases and J by 5 bases, 7 bases remained unmatched. This CDR3 region has 13 residues. Germline loops: CDR1 MDHEN, CDR2 SYDVKM. This chain's CDR3 is CATDRGGDQPQHF. DNA of the CDR3: TGTGCCACTGACAGGGGAGGGGATCAGCCCCAGCATTTT. Supplemented by reference TRBV28 and TRBJ1-5, the full variable domain reads DVKVTQSSRYLVKRTGEKVFLECVQDMDHENMFWYRQDPGLGLRLIYFSYDVKMKEKGDIPEGYSVSREKKERFSLILESASTNQTSMYLCATDRGGDQPQHFGDGTRLSIL.

V is TRBV5-6 and J is TRBJ2-3, with 7 bases that match TRBD2. This CDR3 region has 17 residues. After removal of 0 bases from V and 2 bases from J, the junction contained 9 bases not matched to a gene. Germline CDR1 is SGHDT and CDR2 is YYEEEE. This chain's CDR3 is CASSLVGAGVATDTQYF. The CDR3 DNA follows: TGTGCCAGCAGCTTGGTTGGGGCGGGAGTCGCCACAGATACGCAGTATTTT.

The chain joins TRBV11-3 to TRBJ2-1, with 10 bases lining up with TRBD2. Germline values: CDR1 SGHNT, CDR2 YENEEA. The CDR3 totals 17 residues. J was trimmed by 5 bases and V by 4 bases; bases with no gene match: 11. The CDR3 bases are TGTGCCAGCAGCTGGGCGAGGACTAGCGGATATAACAATGAGCAGTTCTTC. Translating gives CASSWARTSGYNNEQFF.

The gene calls are TRBV19 and TRBJ2-3; TRBD2 agrees at 9 bases. The CDR3 length is 17 residues. The ends lost 0 bases at V and 1 base at J; junction bases unmatched: 5. The germline V gene has CDR1 LNHDA and CDR2 SQIVND (reference sequence). The CDR3 loop reads CASSIDHAGGGTDTQYF. DNA of the CDR3: TGTGCCAGTAGTATAGATCACGCGGGAGGGGGCACAGATACGCAGTATTTT.

This clone was recorded only once. The chain has TRBV14 and TRBJ1-1; the D is unclear. The CDR3 contains 15 residues. Trimming removed 0 bases at V and 2 bases at J, with 10 bases between. CDR1 is SGHDN and CDR2 is FVKESK in the germline V gene. This CDR3 reads CASSQDKWANTEAFF. The CDR3 DNA is TGTGCCAGCAGCCAAGACAAATGGGCTAACACTGAAGCTTTCTTT.

This chain joins TRBV25-1 and TRBJ2-2; TRBD2 matches 7 bases. The CDR3 has 17 residues. Germline CDR1 MGHDK, CDR2 SYGVNS. Trimming took 2 bases from V and 5 from J; bases not matched to a gene: 11. The CDR3 sequence is CASSEKIGGRGTGELFF. In DNA, the CDR3 is TGTGCCAGCAGTGAAAAGATTGGAGGGCGGGGGACCGGGGAGCTGTTTTTT. Variable domain in full (rest from reference TRBV25-1 and TRBJ2-2): EADIYQTPRYLVIGTGKKITLECSQTMGHDKMYWYQQDPGMELHLIHYSYGVNSTEKGDLSSESTVSRIRTEHFPLTLESARPSHTSQYLCASSEKIGGRGTGELFFGEGSRLTVL.

This chain links TRBV6-5 with TRBJ1-1; the match to TRBD1 covers 7 bases. The CDR3 extends over 15 amino acids. V dropped 10 bases and J dropped 6; count of bases not matched to a gene: 17. Looked up from germline, CDR1 is MNHEY and CDR2 is SVGAGI. The CDR3 here is CATRLSGGGSAEAFF. The CDR3 DNA reads as TGTGCCACACGCCTCTCAGGGGGTGGAAGTGCTGAAGCTTTCTTT.